This TCR beta chain was sequenced during a study of blood T cell repertoires in COVID-19. Study-wide context: COVID-19 samples from acute and convalescent phases originated in the United States, Italy and Spain.

Germline values: CDR1 LNHDA, CDR2 SQIVND (reference sequence). This CDR3 is built from 14 residues. V was clipped by 4 bases and J by 8 bases, with 14 bases between them. Libraries were prepared by immunoSEQ multiplex PCR; TCRdb keeps only in-frame clonotypes and omits some of them. The sample lists approximately 60,000 clones; roughly 76% were seen once. This receptor was obtained from a human donor in a cohort sampled during active COVID-19. Sequenced input: peripheral blood. The chain employs TRBV19 and TRBJ2-2; possible D gene TRBD1, 6 bases. The CDR3 region is CASSTNREFGELFF. The DNA of the CDR3 is TGTGCCAGTAGTACGAACAGGGAATTTGGGGAGCTGTTTTTT.